This TCR beta chain was documented in a study of shared clonotypes between healthy human individuals. Broader study findings: Clonotype sharing levels among donors were expected to vary with sequencing depth. Sampling covered nothing but blood. Tissue TCR repertoires likely differ from those found in blood.

On this clone: Its antigen remains unidentified. Other DNA variants within this sample encode the same CDR3.

Original data processing: Owing to the provision of junction-only sequences devoid of quality scores by immunoSEQ, filtering differed. Generated by immunoSEQ multiplex PCR, the TCRdb table keeps only in-frame clones and is missing some. V and J calls and clone size follow that table, whereas D and trimming were derived from the DNA. The sample has 2 million to 2.5 million clones; around 95% are singletons. The CDR3 spans 14 residues. Germline values: CDR1 SGHRS, CDR2 YFSETQ. V shed 2 bases and J 4 bases; nucleotides not matched to a gene: 4. Each sample came from a Caucasian adult donor living in Nashville, Tennessee.

The TCR comes from a man aged 18 to 30 in good health. Material for sequencing was naive CD4+ T cells sorted from blood. The subset: CD45RA+ positively selected. The J gene is TRBJ1-1, the V gene TRBV5-1, with 8 bases lining up with TRBD1. Here the CDR3 reads CASSLATGGTEAFF. The DNA for the CDR3 is TGCGCCAGCAGCTTAGCTACAGGGGGCACTGAAGCTTTCTTT. The variable domain in full, completed from reference TRBV5-1 and TRBJ1-1, reads KAGVTQTPRYLIKTRGQQVTLSCSPISGHRSVSWYQQTPGQGLQFLFEYFSETQRNKGNFPGRFSGRQFSNSRSEMNVSTLELGDSALYLCASSLATGGTEAFFGQGTRLTVV.